The 18 T cell receptor beta chains given below trace back to one sample, sequenced in a study of glioma-infiltrating T cells after dendritic cell vaccination. TCRdb keeps only in-frame clones here, not all; method: immunoSEQ multiplex PCR. The sample lists tens of thousands of clones, 82% occurring once. Specimen: blood, collected before dendritic cell vaccination. These receptors were collected from a human donor with glioblastoma.

This chain links TRBV29-1 with TRBJ1-3; D not resolved. V dropped 7 bases and J dropped 0 bases, with 13 bases sitting between them. The CDR3 covers 14 residues. Germline-derived CDR1 and CDR2 are SQVTM and ANQGSEA. Written as DNA, the CDR3 is TGCAGCGCCGGGGTGACAAGCTCTGGAAACACCATATATTTT. Translating gives CSAGVTSSGNTIYF.

In this sample, this clone turned up a few times. This chain links TRBV4-2 with TRBJ2-1; 8 nucleotides align to TRBD2. The CDR3 spans 16 residues. The germline V gene encodes CDR1 LGHNA and CDR2 YNFKEQ. After removal of 0 bases from V and 4 bases from J, the junction contained 5 bases not matched to a gene. The chain's CDR3 is CASSQDSGGAYNEQFF. The CDR3 nucleotides read TGTGCCAGCAGCCAAGATTCCGGGGGGGCTTACAATGAGCAGTTCTTC.

The chain recombines TRBV9 with TRBJ1-1, with 7 bases lining up with TRBD1. The trim removed 6 bases at V and 1 base at J, leaving 6 bases unmatched. Germline V gene lookup returns CDR1 SGDLS and CDR2 YYNGEE. This CDR3 region has 14 residues. The CDR3 DNA reads TGTGCCAGCACCAGGACAGGATCGAACACTGAAGCTTTCTTT. Encoded protein: CASTRTGSNTEAFF.

This sequence joins TRBV6-6 and TRBJ2-2; no clear D. Germline CDR1 MNHNY, CDR2 SVGAGI (reference sequence). There are 16 residues in the CDR3. Trimming took off 5 bases at V and 1 base at J, with 14 bases between the two ends. The CDR3 DNA reads TGTGCCAGCAGTCCATCCCTGGCAGGGAACACCGGGGAGCTGTTTTTT. Amino acids: CASSPSLAGNTGELFF.

DNA for the CDR3: TGCGCCAGCCACCGAGGGACAGGGCTAGATACGCAGTATTTT. Translation gives CASHRGTGLDTQYF. The chain uses TRBV5-1 and TRBJ2-3; 9 bases fit TRBD1. Trimming took 7 bases from V and 5 from J; bases not matched to a gene: 8. Germline V lookup: CDR1 SGHRS, CDR2 YFSETQ. This CDR3 is 14 amino acids long.

This clone was recorded a few times. J is TRBJ1-2 and V is TRBV2; TRBD1 matches 10 bases. After removal of 5 bases from V and 4 bases from J, the junction contained 4 bases not matched to a gene. This CDR3 has 14 residues. CDR1 is SNHLY, CDR2 FYNNEI, per germline. The CDR3 nucleotides are TGTGCCAGCAGTCCGACAGGGGGCTTCTATGGCTACACCTTC. It codes for CASSPTGGFYGYTF.

The chain links TRBV6-6 to TRBJ2-1, with a possible D match to TRBD1 (5 bases). The germline V gene has CDR1 MNHNY and CDR2 SVGAGI (reference sequence). The CDR3 spans 14 residues. V was trimmed by 4 bases and J by 2 bases, leaving 9 bases between them. The CDR3 protein is CASSWAGTYNEQFF. The CDR3 DNA follows: TGTGCCAGCAGTTGGGCAGGGACCTACAATGAGCAGTTCTTC.

The V and J genes are TRBV6-5 and TRBJ1-1; 7 positions agree with TRBD1. Trimming took 4 bases from V and 1 from J; bases not matched to a gene: 9. The length of the CDR3 is 16 residues. Germline values: CDR1 MNHEY, CDR2 SVGAGI. In DNA form, the CDR3 reads TGTGCCAGCAGTTCACCGCGGACAGGCAAGAACACTGAAGCTTTCTTT. It translates to CASSSPRTGKNTEAFF.

DNA of the CDR3: TGCGCCAGCAGCGATGGGCCTGCTGGCCAGCCCCAGCATTTT. Translating it yields CASSDGPAGQPQHF. This rearrangement joins TRBV4-1 to TRBJ1-5; no definite D call. Germline V lookup: CDR1 MGHRA, CDR2 YSYEKL. The V gene lost 5 bases and the J gene lost 7 bases, with 15 bases spanning the gap. The CDR3 has 14 amino acids.

This clone showed up just a few times. This sequence joins TRBV11-2 and TRBJ2-7; unclear D gene. CDR3 size: 13 residues. In germline, CDR1 is SGHAT, CDR2 FQNNGV. V was shortened by 2 bases and J by 1 base, with 6 bases between the two germline ends. CDR3 sequence reads: CASSLTNSYEQYV. The CDR3 nucleotides read TGTGCCAGCAGCTTAACTAATTCCTACGAGCAGTACGTC.

This chain joins TRBV6-6 and TRBJ2-5, with D possibly matching TRBD1 (8 bases). CDR3 length: 13 amino acids. Germline CDR1 MNHNY, CDR2 SVGAGI (reference sequence). The V and J ends lost 6 bases and 9 bases respectively, with 17 bases between them. In DNA, the CDR3 is TGTGCCAGCAGGGTGAACACAGGGGGGGCCCAGTACTTC. Translating gives CASRVNTGGAQYF.

This rearrangement joins TRBV23-1 to TRBJ2-1; 9 bases fit TRBD1. Being an ORF, TRBV23-1 has a function that is uncertain. V dropped 2 bases and J dropped 2; count of bases not matched to a gene: 4. This CDR3 spans 16 amino acids. Here the CDR3 reads CASSQPGTGTYNEQFF. For the CDR3, the DNA is TGCGCCAGCAGTCAACCCGGGACAGGGACCTACAATGAGCAGTTCTTC.

The rearrangement links TRBV6-5 to TRBJ1-6, with D hard to call. Germline V gives CDR1 MNHEY, CDR2 SVGAGI. Trimming removed 1 base at V and 7 bases at J, with 2 bases between. The length of the CDR3 is 12 residues. CDR3 sequence (DNA): TGTGCCAGCAGTTACTTAAATTCACCCCTCCACTTT. It encodes CASSYLNSPLHF.

The CDR3 here is CASSQDGGTRSTYEQYF. The CDR3 DNA reads as TGTGCCAGCAGCCAAGATGGAGGGACCCGATCTACCTACGAGCAGTACTTC. The chain uses TRBV4-2 and TRBJ2-7; a weak D match, TRBD2 (6 bases). The CDR3 is 17 amino acids. Trimming cost V 0 bases and J 2 bases, with 17 bases left between them. CDR1 and CDR2 (germline): LGHNA, YNFKEQ.

The chain links TRBV7-9 to TRBJ2-7; 10 positions agree with TRBD1. After removal of 1 base from V and 3 bases from J, the junction contained 6 bases not matched to a gene. Germline CDR1 and CDR2: SEHNR and FQNEAQ (reference sequence). The CDR3 covers 16 residues. CDR3 sequence reads: CASSLGPGTGDYEQYF. The CDR3 bases are TGTGCCAGCAGCTTAGGCCCCGGGACAGGGGACTACGAGCAGTACTTC.

This sequence joins TRBV18 and TRBJ2-7, with TRBD1 matching 10 bases. The CDR3 spans 18 residues. The V segment lost 6 bases and the J segment 0 bases; nucleotides outside the gene matches: 14. Germline assignment: CDR1 KGHSH and CDR2 LQKENI. The CDR3 spells CASSPAGTGALFSYEQYF. The CDR3 nucleotides are TGTGCCAGCTCGCCCGCCGGGACAGGGGCTCTCTTCTCCTACGAGCAGTACTTC.

The rearrangement links TRBV5-6 to TRBJ1-2; possible D gene TRBD1, 6 bases. The CDR3 has 14 amino acids. The germline V and J ends were trimmed by 4 bases and 4 bases, with 14 bases remaining between them. Germline CDR1 is SGHDT and CDR2 is YYEEEE. The CDR3 sequence: CASSPWTDFYGYTF. The CDR3 nucleotides read TGTGCCAGCAGCCCGTGGACAGACTTCTATGGCTACACCTTC.

The rearrangement uses TRBV4-2 and TRBJ2-3; 8 nucleotides align to TRBD2. There are 15 residues in the CDR3. Germline assignment: CDR1 LGHNA and CDR2 YNFKEQ. Unmatched junction bases numbered 9, after V lost 6 bases and J lost 4 bases. In DNA form, the CDR3 reads TGTGCCAGCAGTACGGGGACTAGTATTCCAGATACGCAGTATTTT. Residues: CASSTGTSIPDTQYF.